One sample yielded the 16 T cell receptor beta chains listed below, sequenced in a study of T-cell memory formation after mild COVID-19. TCRdb called the 5' RACE reads again in MiXCR, with one record for every CDR3 protein. The sample lists hundreds of thousands of distinct CDR3 sequences, more than 15% occurring once. Sequences were obtained from PBMCs or a T cell subset sorted from them (not recorded which). All receptors derive from an adult woman who had mild COVID-19 (a few samples of this study predate the infection). Cell type and time point are not known.

This clonotype showed up many times. The chain carries TRBV12-3 or TRBV12-4 and TRBJ1-2; tentatively, D is TRBD1 (6 bases). Trimming left V 7 bases short and J 5 bases short, with 14 bases between. The CDR3 has 13 amino acids. This CDR3 reads CASTPQGGYGYTF. DNA for the CDR3: TGTGCCAGCACCCCGCAAGGGGGGTATGGCTACACCTTC.

The rearrangement uses TRBV7-2 and TRBJ2-7; TRBD2 is a possible D gene (6 bases). Trimming shortened V by 2 bases and J by 0 bases, and 14 bases separated the two germline ends. Germline V gene lookup returns CDR1 SGHTA and CDR2 FQGNSA. The CDR3 extends over 16 amino acids. The DNA of the CDR3 is TGTGCCAGCAGCTTAATGAGCGGGTTTAGCTCCTACGAGCAGTACTTC. It codes for CASSLMSGFSSYEQYF.

The chain uses TRBV29-1 and TRBJ2-7, with TRBD2 identical over 9 bases. This CDR3 has 14 residues. The junction had 6 bases not matched to a gene; V was cut back by 3 bases and J by 3 bases. CDR1 and CDR2 from the germline V gene are SQVTM and ANQGSEA. This chain's CDR3 is CSVERVAGDYEQYF. The CDR3 region has the DNA TGCAGCGTTGAGAGGGTAGCGGGAGACTACGAGCAGTACTTC.

This clonotype was found a few times. The chain has TRBV7-8 and TRBJ2-7; D possibly matches TRBD1 or TRBD2 (5 bases each). Germline V gene sequence: CDR1 SGHVS, CDR2 FQNEAQ. The CDR3 loop spans 15 amino acids. With 5 bases removed from V and 2 bases from J, the gap between germline ends came to 16 bases. The DNA for the CDR3 is TGTGCCAGCAGCAAGGGGACCGAGAAAACCTACGAGCAGTACTTC. This translates into CASSKGTEKTYEQYF.

This clonotype was picked up a small number of times. This sequence joins TRBV11-2 and TRBJ2-7; unclear D gene. CDR3 size: 16 residues. V was cut by 1 base and J by 3 bases, with 16 bases left in between. Per germline, CDR1 SGHAT and CDR2 FQNNGV. The CDR3 sequence is CASSLVNQVSLYEQYF. The CDR3 DNA reads as TGTGCCAGCAGCTTAGTTAATCAAGTCTCACTCTACGAGCAGTACTTC.

V usage is TRBV2 and J usage is TRBJ1-1, with D tentatively TRBD1 (6 bases). The CDR3 has 14 residues. The V and J ends lost 7 bases and 5 bases respectively, with 17 bases between them. Germline V gene sequence: CDR1 SNHLY, CDR2 FYNNEI. The CDR3 coding sequence is TGTGCCAGCACTAAGGACAGTAGGAGGACTGAAGCTTTCTTT. Translation: CASTKDSRRTEAFF.

This chain links TRBV11-3 with TRBJ2-3, with TRBD2 identical over 7 bases. Germline loops: CDR1 SGHNT, CDR2 YENEEA. The CDR3 is 16 residues long. Trimming cost V 0 bases and J 2 bases; bases outside gene matches: 5. The CDR3 loop is CASSLEPGGSTDTQYF. CDR3 nucleotide sequence: TGTGCCAGCAGCTTAGAGCCGGGGGGATCCACAGATACGCAGTATTTT.

The V gene is TRBV5-1, the J gene TRBJ2-2; no reliable D call. The germline V and J ends were trimmed by 3 bases and 0 bases, with 21 bases remaining between them. Germline V gives CDR1 SGHRS, CDR2 YFSETQ. The CDR3 runs to 19 residues. Here the CDR3 reads CASSYPNSIRSANTGELFF. The CDR3 DNA is TGCGCCAGCAGCTACCCGAACAGTATTAGATCCGCGAACACCGGGGAGCTGTTTTTT.

This clonotype was counted a few times. The V gene is TRBV7-3, the J gene TRBJ2-2, with 10 bases fitting TRBD2. From germline, CDR1 is SGHTA and CDR2 FQGTGA. The ends lost 2 bases at V and 1 base at J; junction bases unmatched: 4. The CDR3 contains 17 residues. The CDR3 DNA reads TGTGCCAGCAGCTTACTAGCGGGGGCCCTGAACACCGGGGAGCTGTTTTTT. Protein product: CASSLLAGALNTGELFF.

This clonotype appeared a few times. This rearrangement joins TRBV7-2 to TRBJ2-1; 7 nucleotides agree with TRBD1. The CDR3 sequence is 14 residues long. The germline gives CDR1 SGHTA, CDR2 FQGNSA. V was pared by 2 bases and J by 7 bases, with 5 bases of the junction left unmatched. The DNA of the CDR3 is TGTGCCAGCAGCTTACCTACAGGGGTAAATGAGCAGTTCTTC. Translating it yields CASSLPTGVNEQFF.

This chain links TRBV12-3 or TRBV12-4 with TRBJ2-7; TRBD1 agrees at 7 bases. V trimming: 4 bases; J trimming: 13 bases; junction bases outside the gene matches: 7. This CDR3 has 11 amino acids. CDR3 nucleotides: TGTGCCAGCAGTTGGGCCGGGACAGTCTACTTC. This translates into CASSWAGTVYF.

This clonotype was recorded a few times. CDR3 sequence (DNA): TGTGCCAGCACTCCGCGGGGGGGGAACACTGAAGCTTTCTTT. Translating it yields CASTPRGGNTEAFF. The chain carries TRBV12-3 or TRBV12-4 and TRBJ1-1; tentatively, D is TRBD1 (5 bases). V was trimmed by 7 bases and J by 1 base, leaving 13 bases between them. This CDR3 has 14 residues.

This clonotype was recorded a few times. CDR3 nucleotides: TGTGCCAGCTTATTTGAGGGGACCTCAGACCAGCCCCAGCATTTT. It translates to CASLFEGTSDQPQHF. The genes are TRBV5-6 and TRBJ1-5, with D tentatively TRBD1 (5 bases). Trimming took 7 bases from V and 7 from J, leaving 21 bases between them. Germline CDR1 is SGHDT and CDR2 is YYEEEE. The CDR3 has 15 amino acids.

Details on this clonotype: Germline is not matched at one junction end, which may reflect a read error. V is TRBV30 and J is TRBJ2-2, with TRBD2 as a possible D gene (7 bases). The V gene's germline CDR1 is GTSNPN and CDR2 SVGIG (reference sequence). The CDR3 has 13 amino acids. CDR3 loop: CACFTGGTGELFF. For the CDR3, the DNA is TGTGCCTGCTTTACGGGGGGCACCGGCGAGCTGTTTTTT. The whole variable domain, remainder taken from reference TRBV30 and TRBJ2-2, is SQTIHQWPATLVQPVGSPLSLECTVEGTSNPNLYWYRQAAGRGLQLLFYSVGIGQISSEVPQNLSASRPQDRQFILSSKKLLLSDSGFYLCACFTGGTGELFFGEGSRLTVL.

This clonotype was seen a handful of times. This chain connects TRBV7-2 to TRBJ2-5; 13 positions match TRBD2. The CDR3 spans 16 residues. Germline V CDR1 and CDR2: SGHTA, FQGNSA. With V trimmed by 5 bases and J by 5 bases, 8 bases remained unmatched. The CDR3 coding sequence is TGTGCCAGCAGCCCCCAACTAGCGGGAGGGCCGGAGACCCAGTACTTC. This codes for CASSPQLAGGPETQYF.

The V and J genes are TRBV20-1 and TRBJ2-1, with 8 positions matching TRBD2. This CDR3 is built from 16 residues. With V trimmed by 2 bases and J by 7 bases, 13 bases remained unmatched. Germline V gene sequence: CDR1 DFQATT, CDR2 SNEGSKA (reference sequence). CDR3 nucleotides: TGCAGTGCTAGAAAGTCGTACAGCGGGGGCAGGAATGAGCAGTTCTTC. Amino acids: CSARKSYSGGRNEQFF.